This T cell receptor beta chain was identified during a study of regulatory T cells in long-lasting Graves disease. Study results and limitations: Among the persistent patients, fewer than 3,000 public clonotypes were shared, more than the 850 to 1,000 shared among new patients. Graves' patients with persistent disease showed TCR diversity lower than patients newly diagnosed.

This clonotype was detected many times. Its antigen is still unknown. iRepertoire HTBI primers and Arm-PCR of CDR3 regions built TCR beta libraries. A single record per CDR3 protein comes from TCRdb applying MiXCR to the multiplex PCR reads. The table lists 390,000 or so distinct CDR3 sequences, roughly 20% of them singletons. Time point reported: persistent/refractory GD, antithyroid drugs over 5 years with positive TRAb. The authors made the TCR library using RNA they extracted from PBMCs. Sequencing used peripheral blood mononuclear cells (PBMCs), obtained when the disease was refractory, from a patient treated with antithyroid drugs. This TCR derives from a woman between 40 and 50 years old with Graves disease.

The CDR3, as DNA: TGTGCCAGCCGGAGGGGGGGGCCCAGTGAAGCTTTCTTT. It encodes CASRRGGPSEAFF. The rearrangement uses TRBV2 and TRBJ1-1, with D tentatively TRBD1 (6 bases). V lost 8 bases and J lost 7, with 17 bases in between. This CDR3 region has 13 residues. From germline, CDR1 is SNHLY and CDR2 FYNNEI.